The clone carrying this T cell receptor beta chain came up a few times. Its specificity is unknown. Libraries were prepared by immunoSEQ multiplex PCR; TCRdb keeps only in-frame clonotypes and omits some of them. The sample lists 9,500 or so clones, around two thirds seen once, with about 8.1% in the top ten. These data come from a study of chemoradiotherapy in HPV16-positive cancers. General study points: Candidate HPV-specific clones and E7-related TCR motifs grew in tumor during treatment.

V shed 3 bases and J 8 bases; nucleotides not matched to a gene: 5. Per the germline V gene, CDR1 is LGHNA and CDR2 is YNFKEQ. The CDR3 has 15 residues. Over chemoradiotherapy, repertoires were sampled more than once. The specimen was obtained from a patient who underwent chemoradiotherapy. This TCR derives from a human donor with HPV-associated anogenital cancer. The J gene is TRBJ2-1, the V gene TRBV4-2; 12 bases fit TRBD1. The CDR3 protein is CASSHPGTGGYEQFF. CDR3 sequence (DNA): TGTGCCAGCAGCCACCCCGGGACAGGGGGCTATGAGCAGTTCTTC.